This TCR beta chain was obtained from a study of T cell responses to AZD1222 COVID-19 vaccine. Study-wide context: It was second doses at about 4 or about 12 weeks that were pooled. Points from the study as a whole: Elevations in Spike-specific TCR breadth and depth followed administration of two AZD1222 doses. Vaccine-associated CD4 TCRs ranged over spike, dominating at 160-218 and 743-854. Only a handful of AZD1222 recipients tested seropositive at baseline.

Sequenced by immunoSEQ multiplex PCR; TCRdb stores in-frame clones only, minus some. The profile covers 120,000 to 150,000 clones, with over 75% appearing a single time and around 4.7% taken by the ten largest. On this clone: Its antigen is currently unknown.

The germline V gene encodes CDR1 ENHRY and CDR2 SYGVKD. CDR3 length equals 17 residues. The V gene lost 0 bases and the J gene lost 3 bases, with 18 bases spanning the gap. The sample here was peripheral blood, taken on day 0 of AZD1222 vaccination. The V call is TRBV10-3, the J call TRBJ2-7, with D unresolved. The sequence was obtained from an adult in good health. CDR3 coding DNA: TGTGCCATCAGTGAGTCTAAGCGTAGGGCTAGAGGCTACGAGCAGTACTTC. It is translated as CAISESKRRARGYEQYF.